The 14 T cell receptor beta chains in this list originate from one sample, sequenced in a study of T-cell memory formation after mild COVID-19. Using its own MiXCR run on the 5' RACE reads, TCRdb lists one record per CDR3 protein. The profile shows 410,000 or so distinct CDR3 sequences, more than 20% of them singletons. Sequences were obtained from PBMCs or a T cell subset sorted from them (not recorded which). The receptors come from an adult woman who had mild COVID-19 (a few samples of this study predate the infection). Cell type and time point are not known.

This clonotype has just a few counts. This chain connects TRBV12-3 or TRBV12-4 to TRBJ2-1; tentative D call: TRBD2 (6 bases). This CDR3 region has 15 residues. V dropped 5 bases and J dropped 0 bases, with 11 bases sitting between them. The CDR3: CASSRAGPSYNEQFF. CDR3 in DNA: TGTGCCAGCAGTCGGGCGGGGCCCTCCTACAATGAGCAGTTCTTC.

Many counts were recorded for this clonotype. The V and J genes are TRBV30 and TRBJ1-1, with 7 bases lining up with TRBD1. Germline values: CDR1 GTSNPN, CDR2 SVGIG (reference sequence). V lost 2 bases and J lost 0; bases outside the gene matches: 3. CDR3 length: 14 amino acids. This CDR3 is CAWSPDRMNTEAFF. CDR3 DNA: TGTGCCTGGAGTCCGGACAGGATGAACACTGAAGCTTTCTTT.

In this sample, this clonotype turned up a few times. The V and J genes are TRBV27 and TRBJ1-2; TRBD1 agrees at 9 bases. Germline V gene data show CDR1 as MNHEY and CDR2 as SMNVEV (reference sequence). There are 15 residues in the CDR3. The V and J ends lost 0 bases and 7 bases, in that order; junction bases with no gene match: 6. CDR3 region: CASSLSTGGIGGYTF. The CDR3 DNA reads as TGTGCCAGCAGTTTATCTACAGGGGGCATTGGTGGCTACACCTTC.

V usage is TRBV2 and J usage is TRBJ1-2; 8 bases align to TRBD1. With 7 bases clipped from V and 8 bases from J, the junction kept 6 bases outside the gene matches. Germline values: CDR1 SNHLY, CDR2 FYNNEI. This CDR3 has 12 residues. CDR3 amino acids: CASTGQGSGYTF. The CDR3 DNA reads as TGTGCCAGCACCGGACAGGGTTCGGGCTACACCTTC. Together with reference TRBV2 and TRBJ1-2, the CDR3 gives the full variable domain: EPEVTQTPSHQVTQMGQEVILRCVPISNHLYFYWYRQILGQKVEFLVSFYNNEISEKSEIFDDQFSVERPDGSNFTLKIRSTKLEDSAMYFCASTGQGSGYTFGSGTRLTVV.

The genes are TRBV27 and TRBJ1-1; 7 positions match TRBD1. V shed 3 bases and J 10 bases; nucleotides not matched to a gene: 8. Germline assignment: CDR1 MNHEY and CDR2 SMNVEV (reference sequence). CDR3 size: 13 residues. CDR3 DNA sequence: TGTGCCAGCAGTTTCGCCCGAGCAGGGGGAGCTTTCTTT. Its protein product is CASSFARAGGAFF.

This clonotype came up a few times. The V and J genes are TRBV12-3 or TRBV12-4 and TRBJ2-5, with D perhaps TRBD1 or TRBD2 (5 bases each). The CDR3 length is 13 residues. With 5 bases removed from V and 1 base from J, the gap between germline ends came to 8 bases. The CDR3 DNA reads TGTGCCAGCAGTAGGGACGCCCAAGAGACCCAGTACTTC. It encodes CASSRDAQETQYF.

There are a few counts of this clonotype. The J gene is TRBJ2-6, the V gene TRBV5-1, with no clear D. Germline V lookup: CDR1 SGHRS, CDR2 YFSETQ. There are 17 residues in the CDR3. The germline V and J ends were trimmed by 0 bases and 2 bases, with 12 bases remaining between them. CDR3 sequence (DNA): TGCGCCAGCAGCTTGGATCCACCTTTTGCTGGGGCCAACGTCCTGACTTTC. Its protein product is CASSLDPPFAGANVLTF.

V usage is TRBV4-2 and J usage is TRBJ2-1; D uncertain. Germline CDR1 and CDR2: LGHNA and YNFKEQ. V lost 0 bases, J lost 0 bases, and 9 bases lay in between. The CDR3 contains 16 residues. CDR3 region: CASSQELRGSYNEQFF. The DNA of the CDR3 is TGTGCCAGCAGCCAAGAGTTGCGCGGCTCCTACAATGAGCAGTTCTTC.

Worth noting for this clonotype: One end of the junction does not line up with germline, which may come from a read error. The chain links TRBV3-1 to TRBJ2-5; D possibly corresponds to TRBD2 (5 bases). CDR3 length equals 14 residues. CDR1 is LGHDT, CDR2 YNNKEL, per germline (reference sequence). The DNA for the CDR3 is TGTGCCAGCAGCCAAATTGGCTCGGGGATAACCCCCCACTTC. Translation gives CASSQIGSGITPHF.

This sequence joins TRBV4-3 and TRBJ1-1; TRBD1 is a possible D gene (5 bases). Germline V lookup: CDR1 LGHNA, CDR2 YSLEER. The CDR3 runs to 14 residues. The ends were cut back, 0 bases at V and 8 bases at J, with 13 bases in the middle. The CDR3 reads CASSQDPAGGEAFF. CDR3 sequence (DNA): TGCGCCAGCAGCCAAGATCCGGCCGGGGGGGAAGCTTTCTTT.

This chain connects TRBV12-3 or TRBV12-4 to TRBJ1-2; D remains ambiguous. The CDR3 totals 13 residues. V lost 6 bases and J lost 3, with 11 bases in between. This CDR3 is CASSHGPYYGYTF. In nucleotides, the CDR3 is TGTGCCAGCAGCCACGGACCGTACTATGGCTACACCTTC.

Only a few counts were recorded for this clonotype. The V call is TRBV5-6, the J call TRBJ1-5; D is unresolved. Germline CDR1 reads SGHDT; CDR2 reads YYEEEE. The CDR3 covers 12 residues. V shed 4 bases and J shed 5 bases, with 7 bases lying between them. CDR3 loop: CASSLHDQPQHF. The CDR3, as DNA: TGTGCCAGCAGCCTCCATGATCAGCCCCAGCATTTT.

The chain links TRBV5-1 to TRBJ2-1; D is possibly TRBD1 or TRBD2 (6 bases each). This CDR3 is 12 amino acids long. Germline lookup yields CDR1 SGHRS and CDR2 YFSETQ. V was cut by 3 bases and J by 6 bases, with 7 bases left in between. The CDR3 spells CASSSGANEQFF. CDR3 bases: TGCGCCAGCAGCTCGGGGGCCAATGAGCAGTTCTTC.

This chain connects TRBV6-5 to TRBJ2-1, with a possible D match to TRBD2 (5 bases). The CDR3 has 15 residues. Germline CDR1 reads MNHEY; CDR2 reads SVGAGI. Trimming removed 4 bases from V and 9 bases from J, with 19 bases in between. The CDR3 here is CASSSEGEKHGEQFF. The CDR3 nucleotides are TGTGCCAGCAGTTCCGAGGGTGAAAAGCACGGTGAGCAGTTCTTC.